The TCR beta chain under discussion was sequenced for a study of T cells after yellow fever vaccination. The wider study: Preparation of the low-cell-number fractions used SMART-Seq v4 Ultra Low Input. Points from the study as a whole: There was a possibility that FACS-sorted repertoires contained abundant clonotypes contaminating from the bulk population. Peaking on day 5 versus 15, the secondary response was faster but weaker.

About this clonotype: The antigen is undetermined.

Trimming removed 5 bases at V and 0 bases at J, with 5 bases between. The CDR3 length is 12 residues. Germline assignment: CDR1 SGHTA and CDR2 FQGNSA. TCRdb re-derived calls from the 5' RACE reads in MiXCR, one entry per CDR3 protein. The sample shows hundreds of thousands of distinct CDR3 sequences, 8.7% of them seen only once. The clonotype originates from a man aged 18-30 years who received the YFV17D yellow fever vaccine. The V call is TRBV7-2, the J call TRBJ2-7; D unresolved. The source was CD4+ T cells sorted from PBMCs, collected 5 days after the yellow fever booster vaccination. The CDR3: CASSRPSYEQYF. CDR3 DNA: TGTGCCAGCAGCCGCCCCTCCTACGAGCAGTACTTC.